The subject of this entry is one T cell receptor (beta chain). A junction boundary mismatches the germline segment, possibly from a read error. Authors' data handling: It was from reference gene primer amplification that nucleated cell counts were estimated. The data were produced by immunoSEQ multiplex PCR, yet TCRdb's version contains in-frame clones alone and is incomplete. The V and J calls and the clone size are those of that table, but D and trimming were determined from the DNA. Here the sample spans about 330,000 clones, more than 75% being singletons. The CDR3 sequence is 15 residues long. Germline V gene data show CDR1 as SSHAT and CDR2 as FNYEAQ (reference sequence). The data were obtained in a study of blood T cell repertoires in COVID-19. In the study overall: Sites across the United States, Italy and Spain contributed samples from acute and convalescent COVID-19.

This TCR derives from a woman between 45 and 65 years old with active or convalescent COVID-19. This chain joins TRBV7-7 and TRBJ2-2; TRBD2 matches 8 bases. Sequencing was carried out using peripheral blood. As DNA, the CDR3 is TGTGCTAGCAGCTTCGGGGGGGTGAACACCGGGGAGCTGTTTTTT. This sequence encodes CASSFGGVNTGELFF.